A single sample gave rise to the 31 T cell receptor beta chains below, sequenced in a study of persistence of HIV-infected CD4 T cells. These receptors' antigens are unknown. The immunoSEQ assay was version 4, run in survey mode. The data were produced by immunoSEQ multiplex PCR, yet TCRdb's version contains in-frame clones alone and is incomplete. Of fewer than 40,000 clones in the sample, roughly 71% were seen once. The stimulus was an HIV-1 Gag 15-mer peptide pool, 0.85 to 1 ug/peptide/mL. Sorting of responding CD4+ T cells relied on upregulated CD40 ligand together with CD69. Sequences were derived from CD4+ T cells sorted from PBMCs after approximately 20-hour stimulation, sampled from a patient who received antiretroviral therapy. The receptors shown here come from an adult man with HIV who was CMV-seropositive.

The chain employs TRBV19 and TRBJ2-1, with TRBD1 identical over 7 bases. Germline lookup yields CDR1 LNHDA and CDR2 SQIVND (reference sequence). V lost 6 bases and J lost 8; bases outside the gene matches: 13. This CDR3 is 15 amino acids long. The CDR3 protein is CASSSDRVVVDEQFF. The CDR3 bases are TGTGCCAGTAGCTCAGACAGGGTGGTGGTTGATGAGCAGTTCTTC.

For the CDR3, the DNA is TGTGCCAGCAGTTTAGGGTACTCCCGGAGGTCCTACAATGAGCAGTTCTTC. Its protein is CASSLGYSRRSYNEQFF. This chain connects TRBV27 to TRBJ2-1, with D tentatively TRBD2 (5 bases). The V end lost 2 bases, the J end lost 1 base, and 15 bases lay between the germline ends. CDR1 MNHEY and CDR2 SMNVEV come from the germline V gene (reference sequence). The CDR3 sequence is 17 residues long.

The genes are TRBV7-8 and TRBJ2-1, with D possibly matching TRBD2 (7 bases). Germline assignment: CDR1 SGHVS and CDR2 FQNEAQ. The CDR3 is 13 amino acids. V lost 5 bases and J lost 8, with 13 bases in between. As DNA, the CDR3 is TGTGCCAGCAGCGCCCGGGGGGCCGATGAGCAGTTCTTC. Translation: CASSARGADEQFF.

The chain has TRBV20-1 and TRBJ2-1; 13 bases match TRBD2. The J segment lost 5 bases and the V segment lost 3 bases, leaving 22 bases of the junction unmatched. This CDR3 is built from 21 residues. Looked up from germline, CDR1 is DFQATT and CDR2 is SNEGSKA (reference sequence). The DNA of the CDR3 is TGCAGTGCTAGTTCCCCTCCGACTAGCGGGGGGCGTCCGTCTTTAGACAATGAGCAGTTCTTC. Protein product: CSASSPPTSGGRPSLDNEQFF.

To note about this clone: The sample has other DNA sequences that encode this CDR3 too. V usage is TRBV5-1 and J usage is TRBJ1-2; D is uncertain. Germline V gene data show CDR1 as SGHRS and CDR2 as YFSETQ. The CDR3 runs 13 residues. Deletions cut 3 bases from V and 5 bases from J, with 11 bases between. The CDR3 region is CASSSDSLYGYTF. The CDR3 coding sequence is TGCGCCAGCAGCTCGGACTCATTGTATGGCTACACCTTC.

This clone turned up a few times. The rearrangement joins TRBV6-6 to TRBJ1-2; no clear D. The CDR3 sequence is 15 residues long. Germline CDR1 and CDR2: MNHNY and SVGAGI (reference sequence). V gave up 8 bases and J gave up 0 bases, with 16 bases separating them. CDR3 DNA: TGTGCCAGCCCAGAATCGCCGGGTACTAACTATGGCTACACCTTC. This gives the protein CASPESPGTNYGYTF.

The chain links TRBV3-1 (or the pseudogene TRBV3-2) to TRBJ1-3; D gene ambiguous. Per the germline V gene, CDR1 is LGHDT and CDR2 is YNNKEL (reference sequence). The ends were cut back, 6 bases at V and 4 bases at J, with 16 bases in the middle. This CDR3 comprises 15 residues. CDR3 in amino acids: CASSPPEAGGNTIYF. The CDR3 DNA is TGTGCCAGCAGTCCCCCCGAGGCGGGGGGAAACACCATATATTTT.

The V call is TRBV7-2, the J call TRBJ2-4, with 7 bases fitting TRBD1. This CDR3 has 16 residues. V dropped 5 bases and J dropped 9; count of bases not matched to a gene: 16. Germline CDR1 SGHTA, CDR2 FQGNSA. CDR3 sequence reads: CASSPPGQYYVGIQYF. CDR3 DNA: TGTGCCAGCAGCCCACCGGGACAGTATTATGTCGGCATTCAGTACTTC.

The chain joins TRBV15 to TRBJ2-3; TRBD1 matches at 8 bases. The length of the CDR3 is 13 residues. V gave up 5 bases and J gave up 5 bases; unmatched junction bases: 3. CDR1 is LNHNV and CDR2 is YYDKDF in the germline V gene (reference sequence). For the CDR3, the DNA is TGTGCCACCAGCCGACAGGGGCTAGATACGCAGTATTTT. Its translation: CATSRQGLDTQYF.

J is TRBJ1-5 and V is TRBV6-1; a weak D match, TRBD1 (5 bases). CDR1 is MNHNS and CDR2 is SASEGT in the germline V gene. The CDR3 sequence is 13 residues long. Trimming took off 5 bases at V and 6 bases at J, with 11 bases between the two ends. As DNA, the CDR3 is TGTGCCAGCAGTTCCCGAGGGGTTCAGCCCCAGCATTTT. Translating gives CASSSRGVQPQHF.

This chain uses TRBV3-1 (or the pseudogene TRBV3-2) with TRBJ2-2; D not certain. Deletions cut 4 bases from V and 6 bases from J, with 12 bases between. The CDR3 totals 14 residues. Germline-derived CDR1 and CDR2 are LGHDT and YNNKEL (reference sequence). The CDR3 bases are TGTGCCAGCAGCCGGGATCCACAGTCCGGGGAGCTGTTTTTT. Protein product: CASSRDPQSGELFF.

This clone has just one count. J is TRBJ2-7 and V is TRBV6-1; possibly TRBD2 for D (5 bases). The germline CDR1 and CDR2 sequences are MNHNS and SASEGT. V lost 2 bases and J lost 7, with 12 bases in between. The CDR3 has 13 amino acids. The CDR3 loop reads CASSEMPPGEQYF. CDR3 DNA: TGTGCCAGCAGTGAAATGCCCCCGGGGGAGCAGTACTTC.

The chain has TRBV18 and TRBJ1-1; D ambiguous. Looked up from germline, CDR1 is KGHSH and CDR2 is LQKENI. CDR3 length: 12 amino acids. Trimming removed 0 bases at V and 4 bases at J, with 3 bases between. In DNA form, the CDR3 reads TGTGCCAGCTCACCACCGTCCACTGAAGCTTTCTTT. Encoded protein: CASSPPSTEAFF.

This chain joins TRBV7-9 and TRBJ2-3; tentatively, D is TRBD2 (5 bases). V shed 2 bases and J shed 1 base, with 10 bases lying between them. This CDR3 spans 15 amino acids. CDR1 and CDR2 (germline): SEHNR, FQNEAQ (reference sequence). CDR3 protein: CASSLSSSGTDTQYF. DNA of the CDR3: TGTGCCAGCAGCTTATCTAGCTCGGGCACAGATACGCAGTATTTT.

The CDR3 region is CASSLAVTYNEQFF. CDR3 bases: TGTGCCAGCAGCTTAGCGGTAACTTACAATGAGCAGTTCTTC. The genes are TRBV7-9 and TRBJ2-1; D is undetermined. Germline V lookup: CDR1 SEHNR, CDR2 FQNEAQ (reference sequence). V lost 0 bases and J lost 4, with 7 bases in between. This CDR3 region has 14 residues.

Of note for this clone: This same CDR3 is encoded by further DNA sequences in the sample. The chain couples TRBV6-2 or TRBV6-3 to TRBJ2-7; 9 bases are shared with TRBD2. CDR3 length equals 15 residues. The ends lost 4 bases at V and 0 bases at J; junction bases unmatched: 4. CDR1 and CDR2 (germline): MNHEY, SVGEGT. CDR3 residues: CASSSAGGGSYEQYF. CDR3 in DNA: TGTGCCAGCAGTTCGGCGGGGGGGGGCTCCTACGAGCAGTACTTC.

The chain couples TRBV2 to TRBJ1-2; 12 bases match TRBD1. The ends lost 0 bases at V and 6 bases at J; junction bases unmatched: 2. Per the germline V gene, CDR1 is SNHLY and CDR2 is FYNNEI. The CDR3 consists of 15 residues. The CDR3 sequence: CASSEAGTGGHGYTF. In DNA form, the CDR3 reads TGTGCCAGCAGTGAAGCCGGGACAGGGGGCCATGGCTACACCTTC.

The chain employs TRBV9 and TRBJ2-2; D perhaps matches TRBD2 (6 bases). With 4 bases removed from V and 4 bases from J, the gap between germline ends came to 14 bases. The CDR3 consists of 15 residues. Germline CDR1 reads SGDLS; CDR2 reads YYNGEE. For the CDR3, the DNA is TGTGCCAGCAGCACCCGGGACTTTTCCACCGGGGAGCTGTTTTTT. Translation: CASSTRDFSTGELFF.

The chain recombines TRBV6-2 or TRBV6-3 with TRBJ1-2; tentative D call: TRBD1 (5 bases). Germline lookup yields CDR1 MNHEY and CDR2 SVGEGT. V dropped 2 bases and J dropped 7 bases, with 17 bases sitting between them. This CDR3 has 15 residues. In nucleotides, the CDR3 is TGTGCCAGCAGTTACATGGCAGGGCGGTCCGGTGGCTACACCTTC. It specifies CASSYMAGRSGGYTF.

The chain links TRBV2 to TRBJ1-1, with D tentatively TRBD1 (5 bases). V dropped 6 bases and J dropped 1 base, with 24 bases sitting between them. The CDR3 totals 18 residues. Germline CDR1 SNHLY, CDR2 FYNNEI. CDR3 sequence reads: CASSRLPLGPNQNTEAFF. DNA for the CDR3: TGTGCCAGCAGCCGGCTACCCCTGGGACCGAACCAGAACACTGAAGCTTTCTTT.

The rearrangement links TRBV5-8 to TRBJ1-1; weak D call: TRBD1 (5 bases). V shed 4 bases and J shed 2 bases, with 9 bases lying between them. Per germline, CDR1 SGHTS and CDR2 YDEGEE. The CDR3 covers 13 residues. The CDR3 sequence: CASSLTANTEAFF. The CDR3 DNA sequence: TGTGCCAGCAGCCTGACAGCCAACACTGAAGCTTTCTTT.

V is TRBV5-1 and J is TRBJ1-2; D not certain. There are 15 residues in the CDR3. In germline, CDR1 is SGHRS, CDR2 YFSETQ. Trimming pared 0 bases from V and 4 bases from J, leaving 13 bases between. CDR3 nucleotide sequence: TGCGCCAGCAGCTTGGCGCTAGGACGGTTCTATGGCTACACCTTC. Protein sequence: CASSLALGRFYGYTF.

This clone was picked up one time. CDR3 sequence: CASSPHTGPGGTGELFF. The CDR3 nucleotides read TGTGCCAGCAGCCCTCACACAGGTCCAGGGGGAACCGGGGAGCTGTTTTTT. The V and J genes are TRBV27 and TRBJ2-2; 7 positions agree with TRBD1. Trimming took 6 bases from V and 5 from J; bases not matched to a gene: 15. Germline loops: CDR1 MNHEY, CDR2 SMNVEV (reference sequence). This CDR3 comprises 17 residues.

V is TRBV24-1 and J is TRBJ2-2; 7 positions agree with TRBD2. J lost 2 bases, V lost 4 bases, and 6 bases had no gene match. The CDR3 loop spans 16 amino acids. Looked up from germline, CDR1 is KGHDR and CDR2 is SFDVKD. The CDR3 DNA reads as TGTGCCACCAGTGACCAAAGCGGGGCCAACACCGGGGAGCTGTTTTTT. Translating it yields CATSDQSGANTGELFF.

The genes are TRBV6-5 and TRBJ1-5; D perhaps matches TRBD1 (5 bases). Trimming pared 6 bases from V and 2 bases from J, leaving 14 bases between. The CDR3 has 15 residues. Germline V gene data show CDR1 as MNHEY and CDR2 as SVGAGI. CDR3 loop: CASSLTGFGNQPQHF. For the CDR3, the DNA is TGTGCCAGCAGCCTTACAGGTTTTGGCAATCAGCCCCAGCATTTT.

The rearrangement uses TRBV7-9 and TRBJ2-2, with 7 bases that match TRBD2. The CDR3 runs to 15 residues. Germline-derived CDR1 and CDR2 are SEHNR and FQNEAQ (reference sequence). Germline trimming cut 5 bases from V and 1 base from J; bases unmatched to any gene: 4. As DNA, the CDR3 is TGTGCCAGCAGCCCTAGCGGAGTGAACACCGGGGAGCTGTTTTTT. Translated: CASSPSGVNTGELFF.

This clone showed up just once. The J gene is TRBJ1-1, the V gene TRBV28; 7 bases are a match to TRBD1. Trimming took 5 bases from V and 5 from J; bases not matched to a gene: 11. There are 15 residues in the CDR3. The germline CDR1 and CDR2 sequences are MDHEN and SYDVKM. This CDR3 is CASSSRQGGKTEAFF. In DNA form, the CDR3 reads TGTGCCAGCAGTAGCCGACAGGGCGGTAAGACTGAAGCTTTCTTT.

The CDR3: CASARTGSDSPLHF. CDR3 DNA: TGTGCCTCCGCCAGGACTGGGTCCGATTCACCCCTCCACTTT. The chain joins TRBV6-4 to TRBJ1-6; no reliable D call. Germline V gene lookup returns CDR1 MRHNA and CDR2 SNTAGT. The CDR3 is 14 residues long. Trimming cost V 11 bases and J 8 bases, with 19 bases left between them.

The CDR3 DNA follows: TGTGCCATCAGTGAGTCGGTGACAGGGGAGCAGCCCCAGCATTTT. Translating it yields CAISESVTGEQPQHF. The chain has TRBV10-3 and TRBJ1-5; 8 bases match TRBD1. Germline V gene lookup returns CDR1 ENHRY and CDR2 SYGVKD. CDR3 length: 15 amino acids. The V segment lost 0 bases and the J segment 7 bases; nucleotides outside the gene matches: 5.

V usage is TRBV24-1 and J usage is TRBJ1-4; D unclear. Germline CDR1 reads KGHDR; CDR2 reads SFDVKD. Trimming took 3 bases from V and 7 from J, leaving 11 bases between them. The CDR3 loop spans 14 amino acids. The CDR3 coding sequence is TGTGCCACCAGTGATCCCCCGCCGGCTGAAAAACTGTTTTTT. Its protein is CATSDPPPAEKLFF.

This clone was observed a few times. This chain uses TRBV3-1 (or the pseudogene TRBV3-2) with TRBJ1-2; no definite D call. Deletions cut 2 bases from V and 8 bases from J, with 6 bases between. Germline loops: CDR1 LGHDT, CDR2 YNNKEL (reference sequence). The CDR3 totals 11 residues. CDR3 amino acids: CASSQFQGYTF. The CDR3 DNA sequence: TGTGCCAGCAGCCAATTCCAGGGCTACACCTTC.